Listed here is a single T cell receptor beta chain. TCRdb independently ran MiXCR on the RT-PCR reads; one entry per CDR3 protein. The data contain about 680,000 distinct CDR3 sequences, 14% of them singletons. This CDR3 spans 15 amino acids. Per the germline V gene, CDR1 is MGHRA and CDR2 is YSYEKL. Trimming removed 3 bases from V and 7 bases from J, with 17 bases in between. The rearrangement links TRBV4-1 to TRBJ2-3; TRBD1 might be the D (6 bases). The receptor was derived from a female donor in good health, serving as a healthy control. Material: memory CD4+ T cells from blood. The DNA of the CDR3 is TGCGCCAGCAGCCAGTCAAGAGTGACAGGCCATACGCAGTATTTT. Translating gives CASSQSRVTGHTQYF.